The next 22 T cell receptor beta chains were all read from a single sample in a study of patients and donors after allogeneic stem cell transplantation. TCRdb used MiXCR to reprocess the RT-PCR reads, holding one entry per CDR3 protein. Here the sample spans about 200,000 distinct CDR3 sequences, 38% being singletons. Sample: blood, either unsorted or a sorted T cell fraction (not recorded which). The receptor set was obtained from a human donor who was either an allogeneic HSCT recipient or a stem cell or donor lymphocyte infusion donor (not recorded which). It is not recorded whose cells these are; they may come from a transplant donor.

V is TRBV29-1 and J is TRBJ1-5, with unresolved D. Germline CDR1 is SQVTM and CDR2 is ANQGSEA. The CDR3 length is 11 residues. V dropped 4 bases and J dropped 5 bases, with 6 bases sitting between them. CDR3 region: CSVGTDQPQHF. In nucleotides, the CDR3 is TGCAGCGTTGGAACAGATCAGCCCCAGCATTTT.

A few counts support this clonotype. The chain carries TRBV5-1 and TRBJ2-7, with 7 positions matching TRBD1. Germline V gives CDR1 SGHRS, CDR2 YFSETQ. Trimming took 6 bases from V and 5 from J; bases not matched to a gene: 5. The CDR3 consists of 12 residues. The CDR3 sequence is CASTPQGNEQYF. The CDR3 DNA is TGCGCCAGCACGCCACAGGGGAACGAGCAGTACTTC.

This clonotype has just a few counts. This chain connects TRBV18 to TRBJ2-1; D gene ambiguous. Deletions cut 1 base from V and 3 bases from J, with 7 bases between. Germline V gene data show CDR1 as KGHSH and CDR2 as LQKENI. This CDR3 has 14 residues. CDR3 protein: CASSPQLDYNEQFF. The CDR3 DNA is TGTGCCAGCTCACCACAGTTGGACTACAATGAGCAGTTCTTC.

The chain recombines TRBV25-1 with TRBJ2-7; the D gene is possibly TRBD1 (5 bases). The germline gives CDR1 MGHDK, CDR2 SYGVNS. V shed 4 bases and J shed 3 bases, with 13 bases lying between them. The CDR3 sequence is 14 residues long. The CDR3 loop reads CASSAYDSSYEQYF. CDR3 in DNA: TGTGCCAGCAGTGCCTATGACAGTAGCTACGAGCAGTACTTC.

The V gene is TRBV10-3, the J gene TRBJ2-2; 9 nucleotides align to TRBD1. Losses at the gene ends were 7 bases for V and 3 bases for J; bases not matched to a gene: 6. The CDR3 extends over 15 amino acids. Germline V gene sequence: CDR1 ENHRY, CDR2 SYGVKD. Here the CDR3 DNA reads TGTGCCATCACCGGGACAGGGTGGGACACCGGGGAGCTGTTTTTT. Protein: CAITGTGWDTGELFF.

This clonotype was found many times. The V call is TRBV18, the J call TRBJ1-3, with D hard to call. The V and J ends lost 2 bases and 0 bases respectively, with 2 bases between them. The CDR3 has 13 residues. CDR1 and CDR2 from the germline V gene are KGHSH and LQKENI. CDR3 sequence: CASSPTSGNTIYF. Written as DNA, the CDR3 is TGTGCCAGCTCACCAACCTCTGGAAACACCATATATTTT.

The chain joins TRBV19 to TRBJ1-5, with D unresolved. The V gene lost 4 bases and the J gene lost 7 bases, with 8 bases spanning the gap. This CDR3 contains 12 residues. The germline gives CDR1 LNHDA, CDR2 SQIVND (reference sequence). CDR3 DNA: TGTGCCAGTAGTACGAAATACCAGCCCCAGCATTTT. Protein: CASSTKYQPQHF.

The chain joins TRBV7-3 to TRBJ1-1; D not resolved. V lost 4 bases and J 0 bases, leaving 6 bases between the germline ends. This CDR3 region has 13 residues. The germline V gene encodes CDR1 SGHTA and CDR2 FQGTGA. CDR3 in DNA: TGTGCCAGCAGCTCCGCGCTGAACACTGAAGCTTTCTTT. Translated: CASSSALNTEAFF.

This clonotype was seen only a few times. V and J are TRBV28 and TRBJ2-1; D not certain. CDR1 is MDHEN and CDR2 is SYDVKM in the germline V gene. V lost 4 bases and J 6 bases, leaving 13 bases between the germline ends. The CDR3 is made up of 14 amino acids. DNA of the CDR3: TGTGCCAGCAGTTCCTTCCCTACTGTCAATGAGCAGTTCTTC. Translated: CASSSFPTVNEQFF.

This chain connects TRBV4-1 to TRBJ2-7, with D perhaps matching TRBD1 (5 bases). V gave up 0 bases and J gave up 1 base, with 7 bases separating them. From germline, CDR1 is MGHRA and CDR2 YSYEKL. This CDR3 is built from 14 residues. CDR3 nucleotide sequence: TGCGCCAGCAGCCAAGATGACAGTTCCTACGAGCAGTACTTC. Its protein product is CASSQDDSSYEQYF.

Written as DNA, the CDR3 is TGTGCCAGCAGTTATCAGGGAGGGAAGGCTGAAGCTTTCTTT. Residues: CASSYQGGKAEAFF. The rearrangement joins TRBV6-2 or TRBV6-3 to TRBJ1-1; D perhaps matches TRBD1 (5 bases). The CDR3 sequence is 14 residues long. Trimming stripped 3 bases from V and 6 bases from J, with 14 bases between. CDR1 and CDR2 (germline): MNHEY, SVGEGT.

V and J are TRBV7-9 and TRBJ2-3, with a possible D match to TRBD2 (6 bases). Per the germline V gene, CDR1 is SEHNR and CDR2 is FQNEAQ (reference sequence). CDR3 size: 16 residues. The ends were cut back, 1 base at V and 0 bases at J, with 11 bases in the middle. The chain's CDR3 is CASSLGRAVSTDTQYF. Written as DNA, the CDR3 is TGTGCCAGCAGCTTAGGGAGGGCCGTAAGCACAGATACGCAGTATTTT.

This clonotype was recorded a few times. This sequence joins TRBV12-3 or TRBV12-4 and TRBJ1-5, with D uncertain. Trimming removed 2 bases from V and 5 bases from J, with 10 bases in between. The CDR3 has 14 residues. CDR3 DNA: TGTGCCAGCAGTTTATTCTCGACGGATCAGCCCCAGCATTTT. It translates to CASSLFSTDQPQHF.

V and J are TRBV20-1 and TRBJ2-7; TRBD1 is a possible D gene (6 bases). CDR3 size: 11 residues. Between the trimmed V and J ends, which lost 4 bases and 4 bases, there was a span of 8 bases. In germline, CDR1 is DFQATT, CDR2 SNEGSKA (reference sequence). The CDR3 reads CSATTGYEQYF. The CDR3 nucleotides read TGCAGTGCTACAACAGGGTACGAGCAGTACTTC.

The chain has TRBV12-3 or TRBV12-4 and TRBJ1-2, with D unclear. The germline V and J ends were trimmed by 1 base and 2 bases, with 11 bases remaining between them. The length of the CDR3 is 15 residues. Written as DNA, the CDR3 is TGTGCCAGCAGTTTAGGACCGCAGACAAACTATGGCTACACCTTC. Its translation is CASSLGPQTNYGYTF.

V and J are TRBV12-3 or TRBV12-4 and TRBJ1-5, with D maybe TRBD1 (5 bases). The CDR3 has 17 residues. Between the trimmed V and J ends, which lost 6 bases and 1 base, there was a span of 19 bases. Here the CDR3 DNA reads TGTGCCAGCAGGCGCGGGACCGTATCGAGAAGCAATCAGCCCCAGCATTTT. This encodes CASRRGTVSRSNQPQHF.

This clonotype was counted a few times. The genes are TRBV12-3 or TRBV12-4 and TRBJ2-1; the D gene is possibly TRBD2 (5 bases). The CDR3 contains 13 residues. The V end was cut by 3 bases, the J end by 9 bases, with 12 bases between. The CDR3 coding sequence is TGTGCCAGCAGTTTTGCGGCGGGTGGTGAGCAGTTCTTC. The encoded protein is CASSFAAGGEQFF.

The table lists this clonotype with a few counts. J is TRBJ1-1 and V is TRBV5-1; 9 bases match TRBD1. The trim removed 7 bases at V and 5 bases at J, leaving 9 bases unmatched. Germline V gene lookup returns CDR1 SGHRS and CDR2 YFSETQ. The length of the CDR3 is 14 residues. The CDR3 reads CASESGTGRTEAFF. Here the CDR3 DNA reads TGCGCCAGCGAATCCGGGACAGGGCGAACTGAAGCTTTCTTT.

The chain joins TRBV4-1 to TRBJ1-2, with D hard to call. V gave up 9 bases and J gave up 2 bases, with 25 bases separating them. CDR3 length: 17 residues. CDR1 MGHRA and CDR2 YSYEKL come from the germline V gene. For the CDR3, the DNA is TGCGCCAGTAACGCTACGCCCGGACGGTCCCAAAACTATGGCTACACCTTC. Translating it yields CASNATPGRSQNYGYTF.

This clonotype was seen only a few times. The chain combines TRBV18 with TRBJ1-1; no clear D. The CDR3 runs 13 residues. Between the trimmed V and J ends, which lost 0 bases and 0 bases, there was a span of 2 bases. CDR1 and CDR2 from the germline V gene are KGHSH and LQKENI. CDR3 nucleotide sequence: TGTGCCAGCTCACCACCCTTGAACACTGAAGCTTTCTTT. The encoded protein is CASSPPLNTEAFF.

The chain combines TRBV20-1 with TRBJ2-7; no reliable D call. CDR1 DFQATT and CDR2 SNEGSKA come from the germline V gene (reference sequence). Trimming took off 3 bases at V and 4 bases at J, with 10 bases between the two ends. The CDR3 has 12 residues. CDR3 DNA: TGCAGTGCTAGGCTCCAGGAATACGAGCAGTACTTC. This translates into CSARLQEYEQYF.

This clonotype was observed a few times. V usage is TRBV6-6 and J usage is TRBJ1-5; D is uncertain. The V end lost 7 bases, the J end lost 0 bases, and 10 bases lay between the germline ends. Germline assignment: CDR1 MNHNY and CDR2 SVGAGI (reference sequence). The CDR3 runs 14 residues. CDR3 residues: CASTVSHSNQPQHF. CDR3 in DNA: TGTGCCAGCACCGTGAGTCATAGCAATCAGCCCCAGCATTTT.